This is a list of T cell receptor beta chains from one sample in a study of memory CD4+ T cells and cytomegalovirus serostatus. The assay was immunoSEQ multiplex PCR, and TCRdb's table has in-frame clones only and misses some. The repertoire holds around 32,000 clones, with around 74% as singletons. Sequenced: memory CD4+ T cells from blood. These receptors all come from an adult in good health and CMV-seronegative. Some clones in this sample may be carry-over from other donors' samples. CDR3s include the opening cysteine and the closing phenylalanine or tryptophan. The D gene is left open where the match is weak. Clone size is shown for a subset of rows, as once, few, many or a class of expanded clone.

>-|-|TRBV11-2|TRBJ2-5
CASSSIFGVSDFRETQYF
TGTGCCAGCAGCTCAATTTTTGGTGTTAGCGACTTTCGAGAGACCCAGTACTTC
>-|TRBD2|TRBV11-3|TRBJ2-7
CASSESGGSYEQYF
TGTGCCAGCAGCGAGAGCGGGGGATCCTACGAGCAGTACTTC
>-|-|TRBV11-3|TRBJ1-1
CASSLLRGTEAFF
TGTGCCAGCAGCTTACTCAGGGGCACTGAAGCTTTCTTT
>-|-|TRBV7-2|TRBJ2-3
CASSSTRRPSTDTQYF
TGTGCCAGCAGCTCGACTAGGCGTCCTAGCACAGATACGCAGTATTTT
>few|-|TRBV15|TRBJ1-5
CATSRPEGPRSAQHF
TGTGCCACCAGCCGACCGGAAGGCCCCCGGAGTGCCCAGCATTTT
>-|-|TRBV11-2|TRBJ1-2
CASSSEGDGYTF
TGTGCCAGCAGCTCCGAGGGGGATGGCTACACCTTC
>-|-|TRBV7-5|TRBJ1-5
CARTPSKGTQHF
TGTGCCAGAACCCCAAGTAAGGGGACCCAGCATTTT
>-|-|TRBV7-9|TRBJ1-3
CASSPPRNTIYF
TGTGCCAGCAGCCCCCCCCGAAACACCATATATTTT
>few|-|TRBV10-1|TRBJ1-3
CASSAYSGNTIYF
TGCGCCAGCAGTGCGTACTCTGGAAACACCATATATTTT
>few|TRBD1|TRBV19|TRBJ1-2
CASSTQTGTGYTF
TGTGCCAGTAGTACCCAGACAGGGACCGGCTACACCTTC
>-|-|TRBV27|TRBJ2-7
CASSLNWGRGYEQYF
TGTGCCAGCAGTTTAAATTGGGGGCGGGGGTACGAGCAGTACTTC
>-|-|TRBV6-5|TRBJ1-2
CASSRGIRGAYGYTF
TGTGCCAGCAGTCGCGGGATTAGGGGCGCCTATGGCTACACCTTC
>few|-|TRBV2|TRBJ1-2
CASSEGWYGYTF
TGTGCCAGCAGTGAAGGATGGTATGGCTACACCTTC
>-|-|TRBV7-2|TRBJ2-1
CASSLNRYNEQFF
TGTGCCAGCAGCTTAAACCGGTACAATGAGCAGTTCTTC
>-|-|TRBV5-1|TRBJ1-1
CASSSTPGGNTEAFF
TGCGCCAGCAGCTCCACACCTGGAGGGAACACTGAAGCTTTCTTT
>once|TRBD1|TRBV7-8|TRBJ1-3
CASSLRDRRTIYF
TGTGCCAGCAGCTTAAGGGACAGGCGCACCATATATTTT
>-|-|TRBV19|TRBJ1-4
CASSGDRPTDEKLFF
TGTGCCAGTAGTGGTGACAGGCCGACCGATGAAAAACTGTTTTTT
>-|-|TRBV5-4|TRBJ2-2
CASSLGQMNTGELFF
TGTGCCAGCAGCTTAGGGCAGATGAACACCGGGGAGCTGTTTTTT
>few|-|TRBV5-5|TRBJ2-3
CASSPTISQGDTQYF
TGTGCCAGCAGCCCGACCATAAGTCAGGGAGATACGCAGTATTTT
>-|-|TRBV7-8|TRBJ1-5
CASSLVSNQPQHF
TGTGCCAGCAGCTTAGTGAGCAATCAGCCCCAGCATTTT
>-|-|TRBV9|TRBJ2-5
CASSVATGGGGETQYF
TGTGCCAGCAGCGTAGCTACAGGGGGGGGCGGAGAGACCCAGTACTTC
>-|-|TRBV18|TRBJ1-1
CASSPGEIYDTEAFF
TGTGCCAGCTCACCCGGGGAGATATATGACACTGAAGCTTTCTTT
>-|TRBD1|TRBV9|TRBJ1-5
CASSAGQGWSQPQHF
TGTGCCAGCAGCGCGGGACAGGGCTGGAGTCAGCCCCAGCATTTT
>-|-|TRBV30|TRBJ1-5
CAWSVVQGNQPQHF
TGTGCCTGGAGTGTAGTCCAGGGCAATCAGCCCCAGCATTTT
>-|-|TRBV18|TRBJ1-1
CASSPLSSGNTEAFF
TGTGCCAGCTCACCACTAAGTTCAGGGAACACTGAAGCTTTCTTT
>-|-|TRBV7-2|TRBJ2-7
CASSLSPGDYEQYF
TGTGCCAGCAGCTTATCACCCGGGGACTACGAGCAGTACTTC
>-|-|TRBV7-2|TRBJ1-5
CASSLGGGRGNQPQHF
TGTGCCAGCAGCTTAGGGGGGGGCAGGGGCAATCAGCCCCAGCATTTT
>few|-|TRBV6-5|TRBJ1-1
CASTAPGVAEAFF
TGTGCCAGCACCGCCCCGGGGGTCGCTGAAGCTTTCTTT
>-|TRBD1|TRBV19|TRBJ1-2
CASSFNRDRDGYTF
TGTGCCAGTAGCTTTAACCGGGACAGGGATGGCTACACCTTC
>once|-|TRBV2|TRBJ2-3
CASSGGYEGTQYF
TGTGCCAGCAGTGGGGGATACGAAGGTACGCAGTATTTT
>-|TRBD1|TRBV6-5|TRBJ2-7
CASRPTGSYEQYF
TGTGCCAGCAGGCCGACAGGGTCCTACGAGCAGTACTTC
>-|-|TRBV27|TRBJ2-7
CASRDQIGEQYF
TGTGCCAGCAGGGATCAGATCGGCGAGCAGTACTTC
>-|-|TRBV6-1|TRBJ2-1
CASRGRMSSYNEQFF
TGTGCCAGCAGGGGTCGGATGAGCTCCTACAATGAGCAGTTCTTC
>-|TRBD2|TRBV5-1|TRBJ2-1
CASGVAGGYEQFF
TGCGCCAGCGGAGTAGCGGGGGGGTATGAGCAGTTCTTC
>few|-|TRBV18|TRBJ1-5
CASSPNGAGRNQPQHF
TGTGCCAGCTCACCAAACGGAGCTGGGCGCAATCAGCCCCAGCATTTT
>-|-|TRBV27|TRBJ2-7
CASSLWEGTRNEQYF
TGTGCCAGCAGTTTATGGGAAGGTACGAGGAACGAGCAGTACTTC
>few|-|TRBV7-2|TRBJ1-2
CASSLGGALGYTF
TGTGCCAGCAGCTTAGGCGGGGCCCTAGGCTACACCTTC
>-|TRBD1|TRBV2|TRBJ2-3
CASRETGGRPDTQYF
TGTGCCAGCAGGGAGACAGGGGGCAGACCAGATACGCAGTATTTT
>-|TRBD2|TRBV19|TRBJ2-3
CASRRPGTSGELGPTDTQYF
TGTGCCAGTAGGAGACCCGGGACTAGCGGGGAATTGGGCCCCACAGATACGCAGTATTTT
>-|-|TRBV4-1|TRBJ2-3
CASSPPGDYTQYF
TGCGCCAGCAGCCCACCAGGGGACTATACGCAGTATTTT
>-|-|TRBV11-2|TRBJ1-3
CASSLDSGGYSGNTIYF
TGTGCCAGCAGCTTAGATTCCGGGGGCTACTCTGGAAACACCATATATTTT
>few|-|TRBV25-1|TRBJ1-1
CASSFGLILFF
TGTGCCAGCAGTTTTGGACTGATTCTTTTCTTT
>-|TRBD1|TRBV19|TRBJ1-5
CASTRDSSFQPQHF
TGTGCCAGTACCCGGGACAGTTCGTTTCAGCCCCAGCATTTT
>few|-|TRBV7-9|TRBJ1-1
CASTGRLNTEAFF
TGTGCCAGCACGGGAAGGTTGAACACTGAAGCTTTCTTT